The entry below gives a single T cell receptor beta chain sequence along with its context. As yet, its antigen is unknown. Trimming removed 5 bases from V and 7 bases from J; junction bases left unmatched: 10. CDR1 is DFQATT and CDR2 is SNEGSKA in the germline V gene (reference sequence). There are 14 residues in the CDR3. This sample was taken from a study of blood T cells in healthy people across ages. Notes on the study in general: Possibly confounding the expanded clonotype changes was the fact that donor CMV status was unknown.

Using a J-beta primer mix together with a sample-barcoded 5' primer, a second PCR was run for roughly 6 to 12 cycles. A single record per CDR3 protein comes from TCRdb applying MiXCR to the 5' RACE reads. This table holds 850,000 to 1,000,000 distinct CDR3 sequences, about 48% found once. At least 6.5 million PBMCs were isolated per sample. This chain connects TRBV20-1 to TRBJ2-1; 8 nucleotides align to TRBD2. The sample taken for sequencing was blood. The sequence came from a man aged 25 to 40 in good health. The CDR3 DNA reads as TGCAGTGCTTTTCAACCGGGACTAGTTAATGAGCAGTTCTTC. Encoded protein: CSAFQPGLVNEQFF.